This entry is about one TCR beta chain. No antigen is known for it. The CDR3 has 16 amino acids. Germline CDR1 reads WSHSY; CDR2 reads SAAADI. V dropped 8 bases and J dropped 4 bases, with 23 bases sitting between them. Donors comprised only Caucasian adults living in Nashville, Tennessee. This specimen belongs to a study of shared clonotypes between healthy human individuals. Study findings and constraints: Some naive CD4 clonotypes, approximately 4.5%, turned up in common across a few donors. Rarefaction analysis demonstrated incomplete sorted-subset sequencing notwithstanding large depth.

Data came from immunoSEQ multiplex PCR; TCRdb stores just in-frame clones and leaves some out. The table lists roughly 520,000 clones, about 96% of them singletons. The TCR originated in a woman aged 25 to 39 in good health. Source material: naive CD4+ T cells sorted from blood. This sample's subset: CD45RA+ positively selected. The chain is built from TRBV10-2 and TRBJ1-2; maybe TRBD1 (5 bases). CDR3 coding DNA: TGCGCCAGCGGGAGAGTTACGGGACGGGTAATCTATGGCTACACCTTC. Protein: CASGRVTGRVIYGYTF.